A single T cell receptor (beta chain) is shown here with its context. What it binds is not known. Amplification of TCR beta CDR3 regions used RNA as the template. The HTBI primer set was used in a first-round RT-PCR of the TCR CDR3. One entry per CDR3 protein results from TCRdb running MiXCR on the multiplex PCR reads. In the table there are almost 600,000 distinct CDR3 sequences, 46% of which are singletons. This record comes from a study of T cells in Graves' hyperthyroidism and ophthalmopathy. Overall study results and limits: A 13 V-J model separated ophthalmopathy from stable hyperthyroidism.

The V gene's germline CDR1 is SQVTM and CDR2 ANQGSEA. V was trimmed by 2 bases and J by 4 bases, leaving 6 bases between them. This CDR3 region has 12 residues. Those with hyperthyroidism were 18 to 65 years old, newly diagnosed, and ill for under 2 months. The TCR originated in a woman between 18 and 29 years old with Graves' hyperthyroidism. The specimen sequenced was peripheral blood or thyroid tissue (not recorded which). This rearrangement joins TRBV29-1 to TRBJ2-4; no firm D call. The CDR3, as DNA: TGCAGCGTTGAACTGGCTAAAAACATTCAGTACTTC. It yields the protein CSVELAKNIQYF.